Below are 21 T cell receptor beta chains sequenced from a single sample in a study of blood T cell repertoires in COVID-19. Libraries were prepared by immunoSEQ multiplex PCR; TCRdb keeps only in-frame clonotypes and omits some of them. The sample lists some 14,000 clones; roughly nine tenths were seen once. Input material: peripheral blood. All receptors derive from a human donor in a cohort sampled during active COVID-19.

The rearrangement joins TRBV19 to TRBJ1-1, with D perhaps TRBD1 (5 bases). Germline V gene sequence: CDR1 LNHDA, CDR2 SQIVND (reference sequence). CDR3 size: 16 residues. V lost 5 bases and J lost 6, with 22 bases in between. The CDR3, as DNA: TGTGCCAGTAGTTACCTCCGAGGTATGAGGGACTCTGAAGCTTTCTTT. Amino acid sequence: CASSYLRGMRDSEAFF.

The chain couples TRBV29-1 to TRBJ2-7; the D gene is possibly TRBD2 (5 bases). The CDR3 is 12 amino acids. CDR1 is SQVTM, CDR2 ANQGSEA, per germline. The ends were cut back, 4 bases at V and 2 bases at J, with 9 bases in the middle. CDR3 loop: CSVGSEPYEQYF. CDR3 in DNA: TGCAGCGTTGGTAGCGAACCCTACGAGCAGTACTTC.

This clone was counted a single time. V gene TRBV5-8 combines with J gene TRBJ2-5; TRBD2 might be the D (6 bases). The CDR3 contains 13 residues. The V end was cut by 2 bases, the J end by 10 bases, with 15 bases between. The germline CDR1 and CDR2 sequences are SGHTS and YDEGEE. As DNA, the CDR3 is TGTGCCAGCAGCTTATTGGGGACTTCGGTCCAGTACTTC. Translating it yields CASSLLGTSVQYF. Using reference TRBV5-8 and TRBJ2-5 for the parts outside the CDR3, the full variable domain is EAGVTQSPTHLIKTRGQQATLRCSPISGHTSVYWYQQALGLGLQFLLWYDEGEERNRGNFPPRFSGRQFPNYSSELNVNALELEDSALYLCASSLLGTSVQYFGPGTRLLVL.

The V gene is TRBV5-6, the J gene TRBJ2-1; D call uncertain. The CDR3 has 12 amino acids. CDR1 and CDR2 from the germline V gene are SGHDT and YYEEEE. V dropped 4 bases and J dropped 4 bases, with 6 bases sitting between them. The CDR3 protein is CASSRIYNEQFF. The CDR3 nucleotides read TGTGCCAGCAGCCGTATTTACAATGAGCAGTTCTTC.

The CDR3 nucleotides are TGTGCCAGTAGCCCAGGGGAGACTGAAGCTTTCTTT. This gives the protein CASSPGETEAFF. The V and J genes are TRBV19 and TRBJ1-1; possible D gene TRBD1, 6 bases. The CDR3 totals 12 residues. The germline CDR1 and CDR2 sequences are LNHDA and SQIVND (reference sequence). Trimming took 6 bases from V and 5 from J, leaving 10 bases between them.

This clone was seen once. This chain links TRBV6-5 with TRBJ2-7; D may be TRBD2 (5 bases). Germline CDR1 and CDR2: MNHEY and SVGAGI. This CDR3 has 15 residues. V dropped 11 bases and J dropped 1 base, with 21 bases sitting between them. The CDR3 region has the DNA TGTGCCTCGGCGACTATCCCAAAGAGGTCCTACGAGCAGTACTTC. Its protein is CASATIPKRSYEQYF.

J is TRBJ2-2 and V is TRBV30; 8 positions agree with TRBD1. J lost 3 bases, V lost 5 bases, and 5 bases had no gene match. Germline-derived CDR1 and CDR2 are GTSNPN and SVGIG (reference sequence). This CDR3 is built from 14 residues. The CDR3 coding sequence is TGTGCCTGGGGACAGGGAACGGACACCGGGGAGCTGTTTTTT. It encodes CAWGQGTDTGELFF.

The chain has TRBV4-2 and TRBJ2-2, with D uncertain. The CDR3 loop spans 17 amino acids. Trimming cost V 0 bases and J 4 bases, with 15 bases left between them. Germline assignment: CDR1 LGHNA and CDR2 YNFKEQ. Here the CDR3 reads CASSQESARPGTGELFF. In nucleotides, the CDR3 is TGTGCCAGCAGCCAAGAGTCTGCGCGTCCGGGCACCGGGGAGCTGTTTTTT.

The table lists this clone with a count of one. This chain links TRBV2 with TRBJ2-3; D might be TRBD1 (6 bases). Germline loops: CDR1 SNHLY, CDR2 FYNNEI. Trimming removed 3 bases from V and 3 bases from J, with 13 bases in between. The CDR3 is made up of 15 amino acids. In nucleotides, the CDR3 is TGTGCCAGCAGTGATAGGGGGATCTCGACAGATACGCAGTATTTT. Translating gives CASSDRGISTDTQYF.

This clone appeared a single time. The rearrangement links TRBV25-1 to TRBJ2-5; D not resolved. The CDR3 consists of 12 residues. Germline V gene sequence: CDR1 MGHDK, CDR2 SYGVNS. V lost 7 bases to trimming and J lost 10 bases, with 16 bases between them. The CDR3 nucleotides read TGTGCCAGCACCCTTGGAGAGAGGAGCCAGTACTTC. Its protein is CASTLGERSQYF.

The chain recombines TRBV9 with TRBJ1-6, with D perhaps matching TRBD1 (5 bases). The V gene's germline CDR1 is SGDLS and CDR2 YYNGEE. V was pared by 0 bases and J by 7 bases, with 8 bases between. The CDR3 has 14 residues. CDR3 coding DNA: TGTGCCAGCAGCGTAGCGGGGGAGAATTCACCCCTCCACTTT. Translation gives CASSVAGENSPLHF.

The chain links TRBV20-1 to TRBJ1-5; no clear D gene. V shed 3 bases and J shed 3 bases, with 9 bases lying between them. The CDR3 totals 13 residues. In germline, CDR1 is DFQATT, CDR2 SNEGSKA (reference sequence). CDR3 protein: CSASRGINQPQHF. The CDR3 nucleotides read TGCAGTGCTAGTCGGGGAATCAATCAGCCCCAGCATTTT.

V gene TRBV29-1 combines with J gene TRBJ2-1; 8 bases match TRBD2. This CDR3 is built from 14 residues. Germline-derived CDR1 and CDR2 are SQVTM and ANQGSEA. Trimming took 7 bases from V and 8 from J; bases not matched to a gene: 13. The DNA of the CDR3 is TGCAGCGCCAAACGGGGGGGCCAGTCTTATGAGCAGTTCTTC. This codes for CSAKRGGQSYEQFF.

As DNA, the CDR3 is TGTGCCAGCAGTGAAGCCCCCACGAGAGGAGATACGCAGTATTTT. Translating gives CASSEAPTRGDTQYF. The J gene is TRBJ2-3, the V gene TRBV2, with D unresolved. The V end lost 0 bases, the J end lost 5 bases, and 12 bases lay between the germline ends. Germline V CDR1 and CDR2: SNHLY, FYNNEI. This CDR3 is built from 15 residues. Complete variable domain (other parts from reference TRBV2 and TRBJ2-3): EPEVTQTPSHQVTQMGQEVILRCVPISNHLYFYWYRQILGQKVEFLVSFYNNEISEKSEIFDDQFSVERPDGSNFTLKIRSTKLEDSAMYFCASSEAPTRGDTQYFGPGTRLTVL.

The chain joins TRBV18 to TRBJ2-5; 7 bases are shared with TRBD2. Trimming at V came to 3 bases and at J to 2 bases, leaving 6 bases not matched to a gene. Germline loops: CDR1 KGHSH, CDR2 LQKENI. The CDR3 is 15 amino acids. CDR3 in DNA: TGTGCCAGCTCACCCGGCAGCGGGGCTCAAGAGACCCAGTACTTC. Translated: CASSPGSGAQETQYF. The whole variable domain, remainder taken from reference TRBV18 and TRBJ2-5, is NAGVMQNPRHLVRRRGQEARLRCSPMKGHSHVYWYRQLPEEGLKFMVYLQKENIIDESGMPKERFSAEFPKEGPSILRIQQVVRGDSAAYFCASSPGSGAQETQYFGPGTRLLVL.

The CDR3, as DNA: TGTGCCAGCTCACCTTCTACCGGGACAGGGGGTACTGAAGCTTTCTTT. This sequence encodes CASSPSTGTGGTEAFF. This chain connects TRBV18 to TRBJ1-1; 11 nucleotides match TRBD1. Losses at the gene ends were 3 bases for V and 5 bases for J; bases not matched to a gene: 8. The CDR3 length is 16 residues. Germline V gives CDR1 KGHSH, CDR2 LQKENI.

The chain carries TRBV10-3 and TRBJ1-4; the match to TRBD1 covers 9 bases. CDR1 ENHRY and CDR2 SYGVKD come from the germline V gene. The CDR3 is 17 amino acids. Trimming cost V 5 bases and J 8 bases; bases outside gene matches: 15. CDR3 DNA: TGTGCCATCAGTCCGGGACAGGGATCCGGTTATGGGGAAAAACTGTTTTTT. Its protein is CAISPGQGSGYGEKLFF.

This chain links TRBV30 with TRBJ1-5; TRBD1 aligns across 9 bases. Trimming at V came to 3 bases and at J to 0 bases, leaving 6 bases not matched to a gene. CDR3 size: 16 residues. Germline CDR1 reads GTSNPN; CDR2 reads SVGIG (reference sequence). The CDR3 region has the DNA TGTGCCTGGAGGACAGGGGGACTGATTAGCAATCAGCCCCAGCATTTT. It is translated as CAWRTGGLISNQPQHF.

The rearrangement uses TRBV30 and TRBJ1-5; 9 bases are shared with TRBD1. CDR1 is GTSNPN, CDR2 SVGIG, per germline (reference sequence). The trim removed 3 bases at V and 4 bases at J, leaving 7 bases unmatched. The CDR3 extends over 15 amino acids. CDR3: CAWRSGQGRNQPQHF. CDR3 in DNA: TGTGCCTGGAGATCGGGACAGGGAAGAAATCAGCCCCAGCATTTT.

The rearrangement joins TRBV9 to TRBJ2-3; 7 nucleotides line up with TRBD2. V shed 3 bases and J 1 base; nucleotides not matched to a gene: 5. The germline CDR1 and CDR2 sequences are SGDLS and YYNGEE. This CDR3 spans 15 amino acids. The CDR3 here is CASSATSVGTDTQYF. As DNA, the CDR3 is TGTGCCAGCAGCGCCACTAGCGTGGGCACAGATACGCAGTATTTT.

The chain uses TRBV6-1 and TRBJ1-2; perhaps TRBD1 as D (6 bases). Germline-derived CDR1 and CDR2 are MNHNS and SASEGT. CDR3 size: 14 residues. Trimming removed 3 bases at V and 2 bases at J, with 10 bases between. CDR3 sequence (DNA): TGTGCCAGCAGTGACGCAGGGGCCAACTATGGCTACACCTTC. Amino acids: CASSDAGANYGYTF.